The 6 T cell receptor beta chains below come from one sample, sequenced in a study of spatial heterogeneity in lung cancer. The time point here: sample taken at primary tumor resection. No cell sorting; template was whole RNA from tumor, lung tissue or PBMC. One entry per CDR3 protein results from TCRdb running MiXCR on the 5' RACE reads. The sample lists approximately 52,000 distinct CDR3 sequences; over 5.5% were seen once. Sequences were derived from PBMCs, sampled at surgery. The receptor source for this set is a female donor with early-stage non-small cell lung cancer.

This clonotype was detected a few times. The chain recombines TRBV7-3 with TRBJ2-5, with 11 bases identical to TRBD2. Germline CDR1 reads SGHTA; CDR2 reads FQGTGA. This CDR3 has 18 amino acids. The V gene end was trimmed by 1 base and the J gene end by 1 base; junction bases not matched to a gene: 8. The chain's CDR3 is CASSLMGRLAGFQETQYF. The CDR3 DNA reads as TGTGCCAGCAGCTTAATGGGACGACTAGCGGGGTTCCAAGAGACCCAGTACTTC.

This clonotype was observed a few times. The CDR3 here is CASSPGQKTYEQYF. CDR3 nucleotides: TGTGCCAGCAGCCCCGGGCAGAAAACCTACGAGCAGTACTTC. This chain uses TRBV6-5 with TRBJ2-7, with D hard to call. Germline CDR1 is MNHEY and CDR2 is SVGAGI. The germline V and J ends were trimmed by 6 bases and 2 bases, with 14 bases remaining between them. There are 14 residues in the CDR3.

This clonotype was seen repeatedly, ten times or more. The gene calls are TRBV11-2 and TRBJ2-7; no clear D gene. Per the germline V gene, CDR1 is SGHAT and CDR2 is FQNNGV. V lost 1 base and J lost 0, with 10 bases in between. CDR3 length: 15 residues. The CDR3 bases are TGTGCCAGCAGCTTAGGGGGTCGCGCCTCCTACGAGCAGTACTTC. It codes for CASSLGGRASYEQYF.

This clonotype has at least ten counts. This chain uses TRBV3-1 with TRBJ1-6; D uncertain. V was pared by 5 bases and J by 0 bases, with 17 bases between. Germline lookup yields CDR1 LGHDT and CDR2 YNNKEL (reference sequence). CDR3 length: 18 amino acids. Here the CDR3 reads CASSSKYGLVSYNSPLHF. The CDR3 DNA reads as TGTGCCAGCAGCAGCAAGTACGGATTGGTCTCCTATAATTCACCCCTCCACTTT.

This clonotype was counted many times. This chain joins TRBV5-8 and TRBJ2-5, with TRBD1 matching over 10 bases. This CDR3 has 14 amino acids. Germline V gives CDR1 SGHTS, CDR2 YDEGEE. V lost 4 bases, J lost 3 bases, and 3 bases stayed unmatched. Here the CDR3 reads CASSKDRGEETQYF. Here the CDR3 DNA reads TGTGCCAGCAGCAAGGACAGGGGGGAAGAGACCCAGTACTTC.

Many counts were recorded for this clonotype. J is TRBJ2-2 and V is TRBV2; no clear D. This CDR3 is built from 11 residues. CDR1 SNHLY and CDR2 FYNNEI come from the germline V gene. With 7 bases removed from V and 5 bases from J, the gap between germline ends came to 5 bases. CDR3 bases: TGTGCCAGCACCCGAACCGGGGAGCTGTTTTTT. Protein product: CASTRTGELFF.